The subject of this entry is one TCR beta chain. The data were produced by immunoSEQ multiplex PCR, yet TCRdb's version contains in-frame clones alone and is incomplete. Of approximately 30,000 clones listed, roughly nine tenths were seen once; the top ten hold 4.5%. The sample originates from a study of T cell changes during pregnancy in multiple sclerosis. This CDR3 is 15 amino acids long. Trimming cost V 0 bases and J 1 base, with 9 bases left between them. From germline, CDR1 is LNHNV and CDR2 YYDKDF (reference sequence). The sample in question was CD8+ T cells from peripheral blood mononuclear cells, obtained after pregnancy. This clonotype was sampled from a female donor with multiple sclerosis, enrolled in a pregnancy study. This chain connects TRBV15 to TRBJ1-2; D might be TRBD1 (5 bases). The CDR3 coding sequence is TGTGCCACCAGCAGAGAATCAGGGAATAACTATGGCTACACCTTC. This gives the protein CATSRESGNNYGYTF.